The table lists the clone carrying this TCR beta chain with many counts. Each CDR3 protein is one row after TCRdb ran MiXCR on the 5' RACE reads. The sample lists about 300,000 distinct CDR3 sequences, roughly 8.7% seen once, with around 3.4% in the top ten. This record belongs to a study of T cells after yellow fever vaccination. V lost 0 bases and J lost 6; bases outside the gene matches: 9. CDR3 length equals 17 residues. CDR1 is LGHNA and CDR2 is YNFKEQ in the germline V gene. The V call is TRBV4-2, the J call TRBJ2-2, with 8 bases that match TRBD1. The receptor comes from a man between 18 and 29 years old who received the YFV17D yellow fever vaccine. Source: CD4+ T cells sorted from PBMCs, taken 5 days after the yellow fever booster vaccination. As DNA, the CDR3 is TGTGCCAGCAGCCAAGAATCGCAGGGGGCTTCTTCCGGGGAGCTGTTTTTT. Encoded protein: CASSQESQGASSGELFF.